This entry describes one TCR beta chain. This record comes from a study of response to subunit inactivated influenza vaccine. TCRdb reprocessed the RT-PCR reads with MiXCR, giving one entry per CDR3 protein. In the table there are some 570,000 distinct CDR3 sequences, about 11% of which are singletons. V dropped 4 bases and J dropped 13 bases, with 14 bases sitting between them. Germline CDR1 reads MNHNS; CDR2 reads SASEGT. The CDR3 length is 13 residues. This same sample was also taken into another study, of T cells expressing NK-cell markers. That investigation notes: The cDNA for TCR beta came from 5'RACE template switching with UMIs. Researchers got TCR beta repertoires out of sorted CD3+CD56+NKG2C+, CD3+CD56+NKG2C- and CD3+CD56-NKG2C+ T cells. Eight donors were sequenced, seven testing HCMV-seropositive and one testing seronegative. An anti-gamma-delta TCR antibody was added in several experiments. It restricted sorting to alpha-beta TCR-expressing T cells. Researchers report these clonotypes also headed the CD3+CD56-NKG2C+ fraction in several donors.

This sample comprised PBMCs from blood, obtained on the day of vaccination. The TCR sequence derives from a man aged 50 to 60 who received an inactivated influenza vaccine. The chain has TRBV6-1 and TRBJ1-6; tentative D call: TRBD1 (5 bases). The CDR3 protein is CASSGVFQGPLHF. DNA of the CDR3: TGTGCCAGCAGTGGGGTATTTCAGGGCCCCCTCCACTTT.